This is a list of T cell receptor beta chains from one sample in a study of identifying expanded T cells in peripheral blood. The table came from immunoSEQ multiplex PCR; TCRdb's copy has only in-frame clones and leaves some out. The repertoire includes tens of thousands of clones, 84% of them detected once, and around 19% sits in the top ten. Sequences were obtained from blood. The receptors here all came from a person aged 18 to 70 in good health. Each CDR3 is given with its conserved first and last residue. Each record gives: D gene, V gene, J gene, clone size, CDR3 length, CDR3 DNA, CDR3 protein. The D gene is left open where the match is weak. The size of a clone is reported for some rows only, either as once, few or many, or as a class for expanded clones.

d_gene: TRBD2; v_gene: TRBV19; j_gene: TRBJ2-3; abundance: .; len: 15; CDR3nt: TGTGCCAGTAGTGGGACTAGCGGAAACACAGATACGCAGTATTTT; CDR3aa: CASSGTSGNTDTQYF
d_gene: .; v_gene: TRBV7-7; j_gene: TRBJ2-2; abundance: .; len: 14; CDR3nt: TGTGCTAGCAGCTTAGGAGTCGGGGGAGGGGAGCTGTTTTTT; CDR3aa: CASSLGVGGGELFF
d_gene: .; v_gene: TRBV28; j_gene: TRBJ2-1; abundance: .; len: 15; CDR3nt: TGTGCCAGCAGTTTAAGCGGGCCCTCCTACAATGAGCAGTTCTTC; CDR3aa: CASSLSGPSYNEQFF
d_gene: .; v_gene: TRBV5-1; j_gene: TRBJ2-1; abundance: once; len: 17; CDR3nt: TGCGCCAGCAGCTTGGAACGAGGCAGGGACCTTTACAATGAGCAGTTCTTC; CDR3aa: CASSLERGRDLYNEQFF
d_gene: .; v_gene: TRBV19; j_gene: TRBJ2-1; abundance: .; len: 14; CDR3nt: TGTGCCAGTAGTATCTCGTCAGGGAACAATGAGCAGTTCTTC; CDR3aa: CASSISSGNNEQFF
d_gene: TRBD1; v_gene: TRBV29-1; j_gene: TRBJ1-6; abundance: few; len: 13; CDR3nt: TGCAGCGCTGGACAGGAGCGGAATTCACCCCTCCACTTT; CDR3aa: CSAGQERNSPLHF
d_gene: .; v_gene: TRBV20-1; j_gene: TRBJ2-2; abundance: .; len: 10; CDR3nt: TGCAGTGCCCTCGGCGGGGAGCTGTTTTTT; CDR3aa: CSALGGELFF
d_gene: .; v_gene: TRBV7-2; j_gene: TRBJ1-1; abundance: .; len: 15; CDR3nt: TGTGCCAGCAGCTTATCAGGGACCCTAGGTACTGAAGCTTTCTTT; CDR3aa: CASSLSGTLGTEAFF
d_gene: .; v_gene: TRBV13; j_gene: TRBJ2-1; abundance: .; len: 14; CDR3nt: TGTGCCAGCAGCAGCGGTTTCTCCTACAATGAGCAGTTCTTC; CDR3aa: CASSSGFSYNEQFF
d_gene: TRBD1; v_gene: TRBV2; j_gene: TRBJ1-2; abundance: .; len: 13; CDR3nt: TGTGCCAGCAGAGGACAGGGCGGCTATGGCTACACCTTC; CDR3aa: CASRGQGGYGYTF
d_gene: TRBD1; v_gene: TRBV18; j_gene: TRBJ2-7; abundance: .; len: 14; CDR3nt: TGTGCCAGCTCACCGCTCCAGGGGGCCTACGAGCAGTACTTC; CDR3aa: CASSPLQGAYEQYF
d_gene: .; v_gene: TRBV4-3; j_gene: TRBJ2-3; abundance: .; len: 15; CDR3nt: TGCGCCAGCAGCCAAGGGTTCGGCGGCACAGATACGCAGTATTTT; CDR3aa: CASSQGFGGTDTQYF
d_gene: .; v_gene: TRBV28; j_gene: TRBJ1-4; abundance: few; len: 12; CDR3nt: TGTGCCAGCAGCCCACTCAATGAAAAACTGTTTTTT; CDR3aa: CASSPLNEKLFF
d_gene: .; v_gene: TRBV28; j_gene: TRBJ2-2; abundance: .; len: 12; CDR3nt: TGTGCCAGCAAGCCACACACCGGGGAGCTGTTTTTT; CDR3aa: CASKPHTGELFF
d_gene: TRBD2; v_gene: TRBV27; j_gene: TRBJ2-1; abundance: .; len: 15; CDR3nt: TGTGCCAGCAGTTTTGCCAGCGGGAGGGTTCGTGAGCAGTTCTTC; CDR3aa: CASSFASGRVREQFF
d_gene: .; v_gene: TRBV15; j_gene: TRBJ2-1; abundance: few; len: 16; CDR3nt: TGTGCCACCAGCAATGGGGAGGTGAGGATTGGGGATGAGCAGTTCTTC; CDR3aa: CATSNGEVRIGDEQFF
d_gene: TRBD2; v_gene: TRBV7-8; j_gene: TRBJ2-7; abundance: once; len: 13; CDR3nt: TGTGCCAGCAGCCTACCAACTAGCGCCGAGCAGTACTTC; CDR3aa: CASSLPTSAEQYF
d_gene: TRBD2; v_gene: TRBV9; j_gene: TRBJ2-2; abundance: .; len: 16; CDR3nt: TGTGCCAGCAGCGAAGGGACTAGCTCGGGGACCGGGGAGCTGTTTTTT; CDR3aa: CASSEGTSSGTGELFF
d_gene: .; v_gene: TRBV2; j_gene: TRBJ1-2; abundance: .; len: 14; CDR3nt: TGTGCCAGCAGTGATGGGGCAAGGCGTCGTGGCTACACCTTC; CDR3aa: CASSDGARRRGYTF
d_gene: .; v_gene: TRBV6-5; j_gene: TRBJ1-1; abundance: .; len: 13; CDR3nt: TGTGCCAGTCATTTAACAGGGTCGACTGAAGCTTTCTTT; CDR3aa: CASHLTGSTEAFF
d_gene: .; v_gene: TRBV9; j_gene: TRBJ1-3; abundance: .; len: 16; CDR3nt: TGTGCCAGCAGCGTAGGAGGCACCCCACCTGGAAACACCATATATTTT; CDR3aa: CASSVGGTPPGNTIYF
d_gene: .; v_gene: TRBV29-1; j_gene: TRBJ1-2; abundance: .; len: 12; CDR3nt: TGCAGCGTTGAGACGTTCCCCTATGGCTACACCTTC; CDR3aa: CSVETFPYGYTF
d_gene: TRBD2; v_gene: TRBV4-3; j_gene: TRBJ2-7; abundance: .; len: 15; CDR3nt: TGCGCCAGCAGCCCCGGGACTAGCGGAACCTACGAGCAGTACTTC; CDR3aa: CASSPGTSGTYEQYF
d_gene: .; v_gene: TRBV7-9; j_gene: TRBJ2-1; abundance: .; len: 11; CDR3nt: TGTGCCAGCCCCGTGGGGCATGAGCAGTTCTTC; CDR3aa: CASPVGHEQFF
d_gene: TRBD2; v_gene: TRBV19; j_gene: TRBJ2-1; abundance: .; len: 15; CDR3nt: TGTGCCAGTAGTATGGGTCTAGCGGTTTACAATGAGCAGTTCTTC; CDR3aa: CASSMGLAVYNEQFF
d_gene: .; v_gene: TRBV28; j_gene: TRBJ2-1; abundance: .; len: 13; CDR3nt: TGTGCCAGCAGTTTCCGAGAATACAATGAGCAGTTCTTC; CDR3aa: CASSFREYNEQFF
d_gene: .; v_gene: TRBV29-1; j_gene: TRBJ2-5; abundance: .; len: 11; CDR3nt: TGCAGCGTTGAAGTAGGAGAGACCCAGTACTTC; CDR3aa: CSVEVGETQYF
d_gene: .; v_gene: TRBV6-1; j_gene: TRBJ1-2; abundance: many; len: 12; CDR3nt: TGTGCCAGCACCGCCAGAGGGCATGGCTACACCTTC; CDR3aa: CASTARGHGYTF
d_gene: .; v_gene: TRBV29-1; j_gene: TRBJ1-2; abundance: .; len: 13; CDR3nt: TGCAGCTCCGCCGGGACAAGTAATTATGGCTACACCTTC; CDR3aa: CSSAGTSNYGYTF
d_gene: TRBD1; v_gene: TRBV2; j_gene: TRBJ1-4; abundance: .; len: 16; CDR3nt: TGTGCCAGCAGCCTTCGACAGGGCAGTGGTAATGAAAAACTGTTTTTT; CDR3aa: CASSLRQGSGNEKLFF
d_gene: TRBD1; v_gene: TRBV14; j_gene: TRBJ1-4; abundance: few; len: 19; CDR3nt: TGTGCCAGCAGCCAAGATGAGACAGGGCGAGGACGAACTAATGAAAAACTGTTTTTT; CDR3aa: CASSQDETGRGRTNEKLFF
d_gene: .; v_gene: TRBV28; j_gene: TRBJ2-7; abundance: .; len: 12; CDR3nt: TGTGCCAGCGGGGGCAGGGGATTCGAGCAGTACTTC; CDR3aa: CASGGRGFEQYF
d_gene: .; v_gene: TRBV4-1; j_gene: TRBJ1-1; abundance: .; len: 15; CDR3nt: TGCGCCAGCAGCCAAGAGGTCGGGTTGAACACTGAAGCTTTCTTT; CDR3aa: CASSQEVGLNTEAFF
d_gene: .; v_gene: TRBV28; j_gene: TRBJ1-2; abundance: .; len: 11; CDR3nt: TGTGCCAGCACGGAGGACTATGGCTACACCTTC; CDR3aa: CASTEDYGYTF
d_gene: TRBD2; v_gene: TRBV19; j_gene: TRBJ2-3; abundance: .; len: 16; CDR3nt: TGTGCCAGTAGTATGAGGACTAGCGGGAGTACAGATACGCAGTATTTT; CDR3aa: CASSMRTSGSTDTQYF
d_gene: TRBD1; v_gene: TRBV4-3; j_gene: TRBJ2-2; abundance: .; len: 18; CDR3nt: TGCGCCAGCAGCCTGGAAACTCCAGGGGGCTCAAACACCGGGGAGCTGTTTTTT; CDR3aa: CASSLETPGGSNTGELFF
d_gene: .; v_gene: TRBV30; j_gene: TRBJ2-5; abundance: .; len: 16; CDR3nt: TGTGCCTGGAGTGTTTCGGGCCGTCTTTGGGAAGAGACCCAGTACTTC; CDR3aa: CAWSVSGRLWEETQYF
d_gene: TRBD2; v_gene: TRBV2; j_gene: TRBJ2-7; abundance: .; len: 15; CDR3nt: TGTGCCAGCAGTGGGGGACTAGCGGGTTCCTACGAGCAGTACTTC; CDR3aa: CASSGGLAGSYEQYF
d_gene: .; v_gene: TRBV14; j_gene: TRBJ2-5; abundance: .; len: 15; CDR3nt: TGTGCCAGCAGCCAAGGAGAATTCGGCTCGGAGACCCAGTACTTC; CDR3aa: CASSQGEFGSETQYF
d_gene: TRBD2; v_gene: TRBV27; j_gene: TRBJ2-7; abundance: .; len: 15; CDR3nt: TGTGCCAGCAGGCCGTTTTCCGGGAGGGGCTACGAGCAGTACTTC; CDR3aa: CASRPFSGRGYEQYF
d_gene: TRBD1; v_gene: TRBV7-7; j_gene: TRBJ2-7; abundance: .; len: 16; CDR3nt: TGTGCTAGCAGTTCATTCTCCGGGGACAGGGCCTACGAGCAGTACTTC; CDR3aa: CASSSFSGDRAYEQYF
d_gene: .; v_gene: TRBV5-5; j_gene: TRBJ2-2; abundance: .; len: 14; CDR3nt: TGTGCCAGCAGCTCCTCCGTCCACACCGGGGAGCTGTTTTTT; CDR3aa: CASSSSVHTGELFF
d_gene: .; v_gene: TRBV13; j_gene: TRBJ2-1; abundance: .; len: 13; CDR3nt: TGTGCCAGCAGCTTAGGTAGTGCCTCTGAGCAGTTCTTC; CDR3aa: CASSLGSASEQFF
d_gene: .; v_gene: TRBV9; j_gene: TRBJ2-3; abundance: .; len: 14; CDR3nt: TGTGCCAGCAGCGTAGGACAGGGCACAGATACGCAGTATTTT; CDR3aa: CASSVGQGTDTQYF
d_gene: TRBD2; v_gene: TRBV7-3; j_gene: TRBJ2-3; abundance: .; len: 15; CDR3nt: TGTGCCAGCAGCCAAGGACTAGCTAGCACAGATACGCAGTATTTT; CDR3aa: CASSQGLASTDTQYF
d_gene: TRBD2; v_gene: TRBV19; j_gene: TRBJ2-2; abundance: .; len: 19; CDR3nt: TGTGCCAGTAGTATATATATCGGACTAGCGGGAGTTCGCACCGGGGAGCTGTTTTTT; CDR3aa: CASSIYIGLAGVRTGELFF
d_gene: TRBD1; v_gene: TRBV7-2; j_gene: TRBJ1-3; abundance: .; len: 15; CDR3nt: TGTGCCAGCAGCCCCACAGGGGGCGCAGGAAACACCATATATTTT; CDR3aa: CASSPTGGAGNTIYF
d_gene: TRBD2; v_gene: TRBV9; j_gene: TRBJ2-3; abundance: .; len: 16; CDR3nt: TGTGCCAGCAGCGTGGCGGGACTAGCGAACACAGATACGCAGTATTTT; CDR3aa: CASSVAGLANTDTQYF
d_gene: .; v_gene: TRBV28; j_gene: TRBJ1-5; abundance: .; len: 14; CDR3nt: TGTGCCAGCAGTTTCGCGGGGCTAAATCAGCCCCAGCATTTT; CDR3aa: CASSFAGLNQPQHF
d_gene: .; v_gene: TRBV6-5; j_gene: TRBJ2-7; abundance: .; len: 11; CDR3nt: TGTGCCAGCTCAAGACTCTACGAGCAGTACTTC; CDR3aa: CASSRLYEQYF
d_gene: .; v_gene: TRBV7-3; j_gene: TRBJ2-1; abundance: .; len: 14; CDR3nt: TGTGCCAGCAGCCCCCTAGGGAGTTCGGATGAGCAGTTCTTC; CDR3aa: CASSPLGSSDEQFF
d_gene: .; v_gene: TRBV19; j_gene: TRBJ1-2; abundance: .; len: 14; CDR3nt: TGTGCCAGCTATGCCCCCGGGACACCCTATGGCTACACCTTC; CDR3aa: CASYAPGTPYGYTF
d_gene: TRBD1; v_gene: TRBV5-6; j_gene: TRBJ1-2; abundance: .; len: 15; CDR3nt: TGTGCCAGCAAGGACAGGGCCAGGTCTAGCTATGGCTACACCTTC; CDR3aa: CASKDRARSSYGYTF
d_gene: TRBD1; v_gene: TRBV7-9; j_gene: TRBJ1-1; abundance: many; len: 15; CDR3nt: TGTGCCAGCAGCCTAGTGACAGGGATGAACACTGAAGCTTTCTTT; CDR3aa: CASSLVTGMNTEAFF